This passage covers 24 T cell receptor beta chains from one sample sequenced in a study of T cell responses to AZD1222 COVID-19 vaccine (dated by TCRdb to the early 2020s). Libraries were prepared through the immunoSEQ multiplex PCR assay. Here the immuneACCESS table is served through TCRdb, limited to in-frame sequences with V and J called. Missing clones are a known gap in these copies; in checked studies unresolved V genes cover under half, and the rest lacks a known reason. The sample table records around 120,000 clones; about 94% of these occur just once. The ten largest clones take up roughly 2% of the sample. The sample's time point, from its label and the paper: baseline before first vaccination. This material consisted of peripheral blood, taken on day 0 of AZD1222 vaccination. These TCRs come from an adult in good health.

V gene TRBV5-6 combines with J gene TRBJ2-1, with D perhaps assigned TRBD1 or TRBD2 (5 bases each). The CDR3 length is 17 residues. CDR1 SGHDT and CDR2 YYEEEE come from the germline V gene. Between the trimmed V and J ends, which lost 1 base and 3 bases, there was a span of 17 bases. This CDR3 is CASSLTTGTGFYNEQFF. CDR3 nucleotide sequence: TGTGCCAGCAGCTTGACAACCGGGACGGGATTCTACAATGAGCAGTTCTTC.

The rearrangement links TRBV3-1 (or the pseudogene TRBV3-2) to TRBJ1-1; D unclear. V lost 4 bases and J 6 bases, leaving 6 bases between the germline ends. The CDR3 has 11 amino acids. Germline CDR1 is LGHDT and CDR2 is YNNKEL (reference sequence). The CDR3 coding sequence is TGTGCCAGCAGCCTAGGTCCTGAAGCTTTCTTT. Amino acid sequence: CASSLGPEAFF.

This clone was seen only a few times. This chain connects TRBV7-9 to TRBJ2-2; 7 bases agree with TRBD1. Germline CDR1 reads SEHNR; CDR2 reads FQNEAQ (reference sequence). The length of the CDR3 is 14 residues. The V segment lost 5 bases and the J segment 6 bases; nucleotides outside the gene matches: 6. CDR3 sequence: CASSTGTVSGELFF. The DNA of the CDR3 is TGTGCCAGCAGCACCGGGACAGTTTCCGGGGAGCTGTTTTTT.

This chain connects TRBV6-2 or TRBV6-3 to TRBJ2-1, with TRBD2 matching 9 bases. This CDR3 has 15 residues. V lost 5 bases, J lost 3 bases, and 5 bases stayed unmatched. Germline assignment: CDR1 MNHEY and CDR2 SVGEGT. CDR3 amino acids: CASSVLSGSYNEQFF. As DNA, the CDR3 is TGTGCCAGCAGTGTTCTTAGCGGGAGCTACAATGAGCAGTTCTTC.

The chain carries TRBV19 and TRBJ1-6; no definite D call. This CDR3 comprises 13 residues. Germline CDR1 reads LNHDA; CDR2 reads SQIVND (reference sequence). V gave up 3 bases and J gave up 5 bases, with 5 bases separating them. This CDR3 is CASSMWDNSPLHF. In DNA form, the CDR3 reads TGTGCCAGTAGTATGTGGGATAATTCACCCCTCCACTTT.

CDR3 nucleotides: TGTGCCAGCAGCGTCAGTAATGAGCAGTTCTTC. Its protein is CASSVSNEQFF. The chain carries TRBV3-1 (or the pseudogene TRBV3-2) and TRBJ2-1; D gene ambiguous. Germline CDR1 reads LGHDT; CDR2 reads YNNKEL (reference sequence). Trimming shortened V by 5 bases and J by 7 bases, and 6 bases separated the two germline ends. CDR3 length: 11 residues.

The chain uses TRBV5-5 and TRBJ1-5; D is perhaps TRBD1 (6 bases). Trimming left V 4 bases short and J 0 bases short, with 11 bases between. This CDR3 contains 15 residues. Germline V lookup: CDR1 SGHKS, CDR2 YYEKEE (reference sequence). The CDR3 nucleotides read TGTGCCAGCAGCACGACAGGAGATAGCAATCAGCCCCAGCATTTT. Translated: CASSTTGDSNQPQHF.

The V call is TRBV7-3, the J call TRBJ2-3; D could derive from TRBD1 or TRBD2 (5 bases each). CDR3 length: 14 amino acids. Germline V gene sequence: CDR1 SGHTA, CDR2 FQGTGA. With 2 bases removed from V and 2 bases from J, the gap between germline ends came to 8 bases. The CDR3 spells CASSLLGATDTQYF. In DNA, the CDR3 is TGTGCCAGCAGCTTACTCGGGGCCACAGATACGCAGTATTTT.

In its sample, this clone was seen once. The chain employs TRBV14 and TRBJ1-6; possibly TRBD1 for D (5 bases). The V and J ends lost 4 bases and 2 bases respectively, with 9 bases between them. Germline CDR1 and CDR2: SGHDN and FVKESK. The CDR3 spans 15 residues. In nucleotides, the CDR3 is TGTGCCAGCAGCCGCGGGACCGCCTATAATTCACCCCTCCACTTT. Encoded protein: CASSRGTAYNSPLHF.

This clone came up once. This chain links TRBV4-2 with TRBJ1-2, with D hard to call. This CDR3 is built from 13 residues. V shed 0 bases and J shed 4 bases, with 6 bases lying between them. Germline V gene sequence: CDR1 LGHNA, CDR2 YNFKEQ. The CDR3, as DNA: TGTGCCAGCAGCCAAGATGGGGTCTATGGCTACACCTTC. This gives the protein CASSQDGVYGYTF.

This rearrangement joins TRBV18 to TRBJ1-4; D uncertain. CDR3 length equals 16 residues. The germline CDR1 and CDR2 sequences are KGHSH and LQKENI. V was trimmed by 3 bases and J by 5 bases, leaving 16 bases between them. The CDR3, as DNA: TGTGCCAGCTCACCGCAAATAGGTCGGACCAATGAAAAACTGTTTTTT. This gives the protein CASSPQIGRTNEKLFF.

The chain is built from TRBV6-5 and TRBJ2-7; 8 bases agree with TRBD1. This CDR3 has 15 residues. Trimming cost V 6 bases and J 2 bases; bases outside gene matches: 9. Germline V gene lookup returns CDR1 MNHEY and CDR2 SVGAGI. The CDR3, as DNA: TGTGCCAGCAGGACCGACAGGGGAATTGCCTACGAGCAGTACTTC. Amino acids: CASRTDRGIAYEQYF.

This sequence joins TRBV4-3 and TRBJ1-2, with 7 positions matching TRBD1. V was clipped by 1 base and J by 5 bases; unmatched bases: 1. This CDR3 has 13 amino acids. CDR1 is LGHNA and CDR2 is YSLEER in the germline V gene. In nucleotides, the CDR3 is TGCGCCAGCAGCCAAGTGGGACAGTATGGCTACACCTTC. This gives the protein CASSQVGQYGYTF.

V gene TRBV11-2 combines with J gene TRBJ1-2; perhaps TRBD1 as D (5 bases). The germline V gene has CDR1 SGHAT and CDR2 FQNNGV. The CDR3 loop spans 13 amino acids. Trimming shortened V by 9 bases and J by 1 base, and 12 bases separated the two germline ends. The CDR3 DNA is TGTGCCAGTAGGGGCACAGATAACTATGGCTACACCTTC. This codes for CASRGTDNYGYTF. The complete variable domain, with remaining parts taken from reference TRBV11-2 and TRBJ1-2, reads EAGVAQSPRYKIIEKRQSVAFWCNPISGHATLYWYQQILGQGPKLLIQFQNNGVVDDSQLPKDRFSAERLKGVDSTLKIQPAKLEDSAVYLCASRGTDNYGYTFGSGTRLTVV.

The rearrangement joins TRBV27 to TRBJ1-5, with TRBD1 identical over 9 bases. V dropped 5 bases and J dropped 6; count of bases not matched to a gene: 5. Germline CDR1 is MNHEY and CDR2 is SMNVEV (reference sequence). This CDR3 is built from 14 residues. Here the CDR3 DNA reads TGTGCCAGCAGTCTGGGACAGGGATTTCAGCCCCAGCATTTT. It is translated as CASSLGQGFQPQHF.

The chain uses TRBV19 and TRBJ1-5, with no clear D. The germline V gene encodes CDR1 LNHDA and CDR2 SQIVND (reference sequence). The CDR3 runs 16 residues. Trimming left V 3 bases short and J 6 bases short, with 18 bases between. In nucleotides, the CDR3 is TGTGCCAGTAGTATTTCCCCTTCGGTCTTAGGTCAGCCCCAGCATTTT. Translated: CASSISPSVLGQPQHF.

This chain uses TRBV7-6 with TRBJ2-3; 8 bases match TRBD1. From germline, CDR1 is SGHVS and CDR2 FNYEAQ. The CDR3 has 16 residues. Trimming at V came to 5 bases and at J to 2 bases, leaving 9 bases not matched to a gene. The CDR3 spells CASSLQGATLTDTQYF. The DNA of the CDR3 is TGTGCCAGCAGCCTTCAGGGGGCCACCCTCACAGATACGCAGTATTTT.

The gene calls are TRBV5-5 and TRBJ1-1; TRBD1 is a possible D gene (5 bases). The CDR3 has 14 amino acids. Trimming took 5 bases from V and 10 from J, leaving 21 bases between them. Germline V gene lookup returns CDR1 SGHKS and CDR2 YYEKEE (reference sequence). CDR3 sequence: CASSLTGTEYSAFF. In DNA, the CDR3 is TGTGCCAGCAGTTTAACCGGGACGGAGTACTCAGCTTTCTTT.

The V gene is TRBV2, the J gene TRBJ2-1; D is unresolved. The germline V gene encodes CDR1 SNHLY and CDR2 FYNNEI. V was cut by 6 bases and J by 7 bases, with 13 bases left in between. There are 13 residues in the CDR3. CDR3 nucleotide sequence: TGTGCCAGCAGCCAAGACCCGAAAAATGAGCAGTTCTTC. Translating gives CASSQDPKNEQFF.

Points on this clone: One end of the junction fails to match germline, which may point to a read error. Within the sample, other DNA sequences also encode this same CDR3. The genes are TRBV5-1 and TRBJ1-1; D ambiguous. The CDR3 is made up of 14 amino acids. Germline V gene data show CDR1 as SGHRS and CDR2 as YFSETQ. Here the CDR3 DNA reads TGCGCCAGTAGCTTGGACCCGGGAGACACTGAAGCTTTCTTT. Amino acids: CASSLDPGDTEAFF.

This clone appeared once. The V and J genes are TRBV10-3 and TRBJ1-5; no firm D call. CDR3 length equals 16 residues. Germline lookup yields CDR1 ENHRY and CDR2 SYGVKD. V gave up 0 bases and J gave up 1 base, with 10 bases separating them. In DNA, the CDR3 is TGTGCCATCAGTGAGTCGTTTAGGGAAAGCAATCAGCCCCAGCATTTT. Translated, it gives CAISESFRESNQPQHF.

This rearrangement joins TRBV11-2 to TRBJ1-5; D gene uncertain. CDR3 length: 15 amino acids. V was cut by 5 bases and J by 0 bases, with 11 bases left in between. Germline V gene data show CDR1 as SGHAT and CDR2 as FQNNGV. The CDR3 DNA reads as TGTGCCAGCAGCCGCCCATTTGTTAGCAATCAGCCCCAGCATTTT. Translating gives CASSRPFVSNQPQHF.

The chain combines TRBV25-1 with TRBJ1-1, with D tentatively TRBD1 (6 bases). The ends were cut back, 5 bases at V and 5 bases at J, with 21 bases in the middle. There are 16 residues in the CDR3. Germline CDR1 reads MGHDK; CDR2 reads SYGVNS. CDR3 DNA sequence: TGTGCCAGCAGTACGCAGTCGGGGGCCAAGTTGACTGAAGCTTTCTTT. Translated, it gives CASSTQSGAKLTEAFF.

This clone is a singleton in its sample. This chain uses TRBV7-9 with TRBJ1-4, with TRBD1 matching 10 bases. CDR3 length: 17 amino acids. CDR1 SEHNR and CDR2 FQNEAQ come from the germline V gene (reference sequence). The ends lost 2 bases at V and 2 bases at J; junction bases unmatched: 5. DNA for the CDR3: TGTGCCAGCAGCTTAAAGGGACAGGGGAAGACTAATGAAAAACTGTTTTTT. This translates into CASSLKGQGKTNEKLFF.